These T cell receptor beta chains were read from a single sample in a study of somatic mutations in cytotoxic T cells in rheumatoid arthritis. Only in-frame clones appear in the TCRdb table, and some are missing; sequencing was by immunoSEQ multiplex PCR. Of 4,000 to 5,000 clones in the sample, around 70% are singletons; the top ten hold under 40%. The material sequenced was CD8+ T cells sorted from blood. The source of these receptors is an adult with rheumatoid arthritis. Each CDR3 is given with its conserved first and last residue. A D gene is named only where the DNA matches it firmly. Size is omitted from some rows. Given values are once, few, many or a class for expanded clones.

d_call,j_call,clone_size,v_call,cdr3_aa,cdr3_nt
NA,TRBJ2-5,NA,TRBV7-9,CASSFGEGETQYF,TGTGCCAGCAGCTTCGGGGAAGGGGAGACCCAGTACTTC
NA,TRBJ2-1,NA,TRBV7-8,CASSGTRRDEQFF,TGTGCCAGCAGCGGGACCCGCAGGGATGAGCAGTTCTTC
TRBD1,TRBJ1-2,NA,TRBV27,CASGQESVYGYTF,TGTGCCAGCGGACAGGAATCGGTCTATGGCTACACCTTC
NA,TRBJ2-2,NA,TRBV7-9,CASSLGPLQLNTGELFF,TGTGCCAGCAGCTTGGGTCCCTTACAGCTGAACACCGGGGAGCTGTTTTTT
TRBD1,TRBJ1-2,NA,TRBV4-3,CASSQENRGYTF,TGCGCCAGCAGCCAAGAAAACAGGGGGTACACCTTC
NA,TRBJ1-2,few,TRBV2,CASSGSRVEGYTF,TGTGCCAGCAGTGGATCCAGGGTGGAGGGCTACACCTTC
NA,TRBJ2-7,NA,TRBV15,CATSRDDGSHEQYF,TGTGCCACCAGCAGAGATGACGGATCCCACGAGCAGTACTTC
NA,TRBJ2-3,NA,TRBV4-3,CASSWTAIADTQYF,TGCGCCAGCAGCTGGACTGCAATTGCAGATACGCAGTATTTT
NA,TRBJ1-1,NA,TRBV7-2,CASSPRSTEAFF,TGTGCCAGCAGCCCTCGGTCCACTGAAGCTTTCTTT
NA,TRBJ1-2,once,TRBV20-1,CSARWADF,TGCAGTGCTAGGTGGGCCGACTTC
TRBD2,TRBJ2-7,few,TRBV7-3,CASSRGGAGEQYF,TGTGCCAGCAGCCGCGGGGGGGCGGGCGAGCAGTACTTC
NA,TRBJ1-4,medium-sized,TRBV4-2,CASSPSVGGSEKLFF,TGTGCCAGCAGCCCCTCGGTGGGGGGGAGTGAAAAACTGTTTTTT
NA,TRBJ1-2,NA,TRBV2,CATLGTRYGYTF,TGTGCCACCCTTGGGACCCGCTATGGCTACACCTTC
NA,TRBJ2-5,NA,TRBV7-8,CASSLPPGSQYF,TGTGCCAGCAGCTTACCTCCAGGATCCCAGTACTTC
TRBD2,TRBJ2-1,NA,TRBV9,CASSPPGLAGGPILDEQFF,TGTGCCAGCAGCCCTCCGGGACTAGCGGGGGGGCCTATCCTCGATGAGCAGTTCTTC
NA,TRBJ2-2,NA,TRBV19,CATTTLDRETGELFF,TGTGCCACCACGACCCTCGACAGAGAAACCGGGGAGCTGTTTTTT
NA,TRBJ1-3,NA,TRBV6-1,CASSEHLGFSGNTIYF,TGTGCCAGCAGTGAACATTTGGGCTTCTCTGGAAACACCATATATTTT
TRBD1,TRBJ2-1,NA,TRBV6-1,CASSELPDRGGDNEQFF,TGTGCCAGCAGTGAGTTACCCGACAGGGGGGGGGACAATGAGCAGTTCTTC
NA,TRBJ2-5,NA,TRBV9,CASSSNRAETQYF,TGTGCCAGCAGCTCTAACAGGGCAGAGACCCAGTACTTC
NA,TRBJ2-1,NA,TRBV7-8,CASRQFSVYNEQFF,TGTGCCAGCAGACAATTTAGTGTCTACAATGAGCAGTTCTTC
TRBD2,TRBJ2-5,NA,TRBV15,CATFRTSGGSAETQYF,TGTGCCACCTTTCGGACTAGCGGGGGGTCCGCGGAGACCCAGTACTTC
NA,TRBJ1-1,NA,TRBV5-6,CASSLPTGNTEAFF,TGTGCCAGCAGCTTGCCAACAGGGAACACTGAAGCTTTCTTT
NA,TRBJ2-3,NA,TRBV7-2,CASSLGWGIDTQYF,TGTGCCAGCAGCTTAGGTTGGGGGATAGATACGCAGTATTTT
NA,TRBJ1-2,NA,TRBV4-3,CASSQERLGPYGYTF,TGCGCCAGCAGCCAAGAAAGGTTGGGACCCTATGGCTACACCTTC
NA,TRBJ1-2,NA,TRBV12-5,CASGLRGGDGYTF,TGTGCTAGTGGTTTGCGGGGGGGCGATGGCTACACCTTC
TRBD1,TRBJ2-6,NA,TRBV19,CASSTYLLGTGFRSGANVLTF,TGTGCCAGTAGTACCTATCTCTTGGGGACAGGGTTTCGATCTGGGGCCAACGTCCTGACTTTC
TRBD1,TRBJ2-7,NA,TRBV7-3,CASSLGRDRGWEEQYF,TGTGCCAGCAGCTTAGGCCGGGACAGGGGATGGGAGGAGCAGTACTTC
NA,TRBJ1-2,NA,TRBV6-1,CASSDILGGYGYTF,TGTGCCAGCAGTGACATCCTTGGGGGGTATGGCTACACCTTC
TRBD2,TRBJ2-7,NA,TRBV9,CASSVGGLAGYEQYF,TGTGCCAGCAGCGTAGGCGGACTAGCGGGCTACGAGCAGTACTTC
NA,TRBJ2-7,NA,TRBV7-6,CASSEGGSFYEQYF,TGTGCCTCCTCGGAGGGGGGGAGTTTTTACGAGCAGTACTTC
NA,TRBJ2-7,NA,TRBV4-2,CASGEKGYEQYF,TGTGCCAGCGGCGAGAAGGGTTACGAGCAGTACTTC
NA,TRBJ1-5,NA,TRBV2,CASPEGGPAVNQPQHF,TGTGCCAGCCCCGAAGGGGGGCCGGCAGTCAATCAGCCCCAGCATTTT
NA,TRBJ2-7,NA,TRBV6-5,CASSFGQNYEQYF,TGTGCCAGCAGTTTTGGACAGAACTACGAGCAGTACTTC
NA,TRBJ1-6,once,TRBV29-1,CRNEKEGNPLHF,TGCAGAAACGAAAAAGAGGGGAATCCCCTCCACTTT
TRBD1,TRBJ1-5,NA,TRBV7-2,CASSSSGTGTPQPQHF,TGTGCCAGCAGCTCGTCCGGGACAGGGACCCCTCAGCCCCAGCATTTT
NA,TRBJ1-1,NA,TRBV5-4,CASSLGRGLGTEAFF,TGCGCCAGCAGCTTGGGGCGGGGGCTGGGGACTGAAGCTTTCTTT
TRBD1,TRBJ2-7,NA,TRBV14,CASSQDPKTGSSYEQYF,TGTGCCAGCAGCCAAGATCCGAAGACAGGGAGCTCCTACGAGCAGTACTTC
TRBD2,TRBJ2-1,NA,TRBV6-1,CASSKGLEGNEQFF,TGTGCCAGCAGTAAGGGACTAGAGGGCAATGAGCAGTTCTTC
NA,TRBJ1-4,medium-sized,TRBV6-1,CASSEAVGASEKLFF,TGTGCCAGCAGTGAGGCGGTAGGGGCCAGTGAAAAACTGTTTTTT
NA,TRBJ2-3,NA,TRBV9,CASSVVAETDTQYF,TGTGCCAGCAGCGTAGTAGCGGAAACAGATACGCAGTATTTT
NA,TRBJ1-1,NA,TRBV5-1,CASSLGAENTEAFF,TGCGCCAGCAGCTTGGGGGCCGAGAACACTGAAGCTTTCTTT
NA,TRBJ2-7,NA,TRBV7-2,CASSWLDGPLAYEQYF,TGTGCCAGCAGCTGGCTGGATGGGCCTCTCGCCTACGAGCAGTACTTC
NA,TRBJ1-1,NA,TRBV5-1,CASSTGGNEAFF,TGCGCCAGCAGCACGGGCGGGAATGAAGCTTTCTTT
NA,TRBJ1-5,medium-sized,TRBV7-9,CASSALQGNQPQHF,TGTGCCAGCAGCGCCCTCCAGGGGAACCAGCCCCAGCATTTT
NA,TRBJ2-3,NA,TRBV5-1,CASSSGYPRVTDTQYF,TGCGCCAGCAGCTCTGGTTACCCCAGGGTAACAGATACGCAGTATTTT